What follows are 17 T cell receptor beta chains derived from one specimen sequenced in a study of blood T cell repertoires in COVID-19. Data came from immunoSEQ multiplex PCR; TCRdb stores just in-frame clones and leaves some out. The sample includes 400,000 to 550,000 clones, around 89% of them seen just once. Sequencing was done on a sample of peripheral blood. The receptors stem from a woman aged 30 to 39 with acute or convalescent COVID-19.

This rearrangement joins TRBV27 to TRBJ2-3; 14 bases line up with TRBD2. The CDR3 totals 18 residues. Germline V gives CDR1 MNHEY, CDR2 SMNVEV (reference sequence). Unmatched junction bases numbered 12, after V lost 7 bases and J lost 3 bases. CDR3 amino acids: CASTSGLAGVRPTDTQYF. The CDR3 DNA reads as TGTGCCAGCACCTCGGGACTAGCGGGGGTGAGACCTACAGATACGCAGTATTTT.

The chain couples TRBV5-1 to TRBJ2-5, with D possibly TRBD1 on 6 matching bases. Germline CDR1 is SGHRS and CDR2 is YFSETQ. V gave up 5 bases and J gave up 2 bases, with 16 bases separating them. CDR3 size: 15 residues. For the CDR3, the DNA is TGCGCCAGCAGGAGCAGACAGGTCAAGCAAGAGACCCAGTACTTC. It translates to CASRSRQVKQETQYF.

The V and J genes are TRBV27 and TRBJ2-2; a weak D match, TRBD1 (5 bases). The CDR3 has 13 amino acids. Per the germline V gene, CDR1 is MNHEY and CDR2 is SMNVEV (reference sequence). Trimming shortened V by 6 bases and J by 5 bases, and 10 bases separated the two germline ends. In DNA form, the CDR3 reads TGTGCCAGCAGCCTCAGGGTGACCGGGGAGCTGTTTTTT. It yields the protein CASSLRVTGELFF.

The count of this clone is one. The chain joins TRBV28 to TRBJ1-2; D unclear. Trimming removed 6 bases at V and 6 bases at J, with 23 bases between. This CDR3 is built from 16 residues. Germline V gives CDR1 MDHEN, CDR2 SYDVKM. The CDR3 region is CASSPVGGGWLDGYTF. The CDR3 DNA is TGTGCCAGCAGCCCGGTGGGCGGAGGTTGGCTTGATGGCTACACCTTC.

This rearrangement joins TRBV2 to TRBJ1-1, with D unresolved. Trimming shortened V by 2 bases and J by 1 base, and 5 bases separated the two germline ends. The length of the CDR3 is 13 residues. Germline loops: CDR1 SNHLY, CDR2 FYNNEI. CDR3 sequence reads: CASSELWNTEAFF. The CDR3 DNA reads TGTGCCAGCAGTGAATTATGGAACACTGAAGCTTTCTTT.

The J gene is TRBJ1-1, the V gene TRBV3-1 (or the pseudogene TRBV3-2); 11 bases fit TRBD1. Germline CDR1 and CDR2: LGHDT and YNNKEL (reference sequence). After removal of 4 bases from V and 4 bases from J, the junction contained 11 bases not matched to a gene. CDR3 length: 17 residues. The CDR3 DNA sequence: TGTGCCAGCAGCCGCTTAGGTGGGACAGGGGGGACCACTGAAGCTTTCTTT. As protein: CASSRLGGTGGTTEAFF.

The V call is TRBV5-1, the J call TRBJ2-5; 12 bases fit TRBD2. Trimming took 7 bases from V and 5 from J; bases not matched to a gene: 6. The germline V gene encodes CDR1 SGHRS and CDR2 YFSETQ. The CDR3 loop spans 14 amino acids. CDR3: CASASGGAGETQYF. The DNA of the CDR3 is TGCGCCAGCGCTAGCGGGGGGGCCGGGGAGACCCAGTACTTC.

This clone was observed once. The V gene is TRBV12-2, the J gene TRBJ1-1; the table's D call, TRBD1, was not checked against the DNA. TRBV12-2 is annotated as a pseudogene. CDR3 length: 20 amino acids. In nucleotides, the CDR3 is TGTGCAAGTCGCTCAGGGACAGGGACGTCGATGAGATTAATGAACACTGAAGCTTTCTTT. Amino acid sequence: CASRSGTGTSMRLMNTEAFF.

This chain connects TRBV7-6 to TRBJ2-1, with D possibly TRBD2 on 6 matching bases. From germline, CDR1 is SGHVS and CDR2 FNYEAQ. V was trimmed by 1 base and J by 0 bases, leaving 10 bases between them. CDR3 length: 16 residues. CDR3 nucleotides: TGTGCCAGCAGCTTAGAGTACGGGAGCTCCTACAATGAGCAGTTCTTC. Its translation: CASSLEYGSSYNEQFF.

The rearrangement uses TRBV29-1 and TRBJ1-1; 9 nucleotides line up with TRBD1. V was pared by 4 bases and J by 6 bases, with 3 bases of the junction left unmatched. The germline V gene has CDR1 SQVTM and CDR2 ANQGSEA. This CDR3 region has 12 residues. The CDR3 coding sequence is TGCAGCGTTGCTGGACAGGGGCCTGAAGCTTTCTTT. This gives the protein CSVAGQGPEAFF.

This clone was detected only once. The rearrangement links TRBV27 to TRBJ2-1; 9 nucleotides match TRBD2. The CDR3 totals 17 residues. V lost 7 bases to trimming and J lost 4 bases; unmatched junction nucleotides: 14. Germline V gene lookup returns CDR1 MNHEY and CDR2 SMNVEV (reference sequence). CDR3 in DNA: TGTGCCAGCAATCTTCTCCGCGGGGGGGATTTATACAATGAGCAGTTCTTC. Its translation: CASNLLRGGDLYNEQFF.

The rearrangement joins TRBV15 to TRBJ2-2; TRBD2 might be the D (5 bases). The CDR3 has 15 residues. V was cut by 2 bases and J by 0 bases, with 7 bases left in between. Germline V gives CDR1 LNHNV, CDR2 YYDKDF (reference sequence). The CDR3 DNA sequence: TGTGCCACCAGCAGAAAGGGAGCGAACACCGGGGAGCTGTTTTTT. Translation: CATSRKGANTGELFF.

Remarks on this clone: Other DNA sequences within the sample encode an identical CDR3. The chain is built from TRBV30 and TRBJ1-5, with D hard to call. Trimming stripped 2 bases from V and 4 bases from J, with 6 bases between. Germline CDR1 and CDR2: GTSNPN and SVGIG (reference sequence). The CDR3 covers 12 residues. CDR3 loop: CAWSFPNQPQHF. The CDR3 DNA is TGTGCCTGGAGTTTCCCTAATCAGCCCCAGCATTTT.

The chain combines TRBV5-4 with TRBJ2-1; TRBD1 matches 7 bases. The CDR3 runs 14 residues. Per germline, CDR1 SGHNT and CDR2 YYREEE (reference sequence). J gave up 8 bases and V 4 bases, and 9 bases lay outside the gene matches. The CDR3 region has the DNA TGTGCCAGCAGCAAAGGGGGCTTGGGATATGAGCAGTTCTTC. Protein: CASSKGGLGYEQFF.

This clone has just one count. The chain recombines TRBV7-6 with TRBJ2-2; the D gene is possibly TRBD1 (6 bases). Germline-derived CDR1 and CDR2 are SGHVS and FNYEAQ. The CDR3 consists of 19 residues. Trimming pared 2 bases from V and 6 bases from J, leaving 25 bases between. The CDR3 here is CASSLWPWGTQTQAGELFF. The CDR3 coding sequence is TGTGCCAGCAGCTTATGGCCCTGGGGGACACAGACACAGGCCGGGGAGCTGTTTTTT.

This sequence joins TRBV5-1 and TRBJ2-2; D gene ambiguous. Germline CDR1 SGHRS, CDR2 YFSETQ. V dropped 4 bases and J dropped 0 bases, with 10 bases sitting between them. There are 15 residues in the CDR3. CDR3 nucleotides: TGCGCCAGCAGCCCGGCTAGATCGAACACCGGGGAGCTGTTTTTT. This codes for CASSPARSNTGELFF. Combining the CDR3 with reference TRBV5-1 and TRBJ2-2 gives the whole variable domain KAGVTQTPRYLIKTRGQQVTLSCSPISGHRSVSWYQQTPGQGLQFLFEYFSETQRNKGNFPGRFSGRQFSNSRSEMNVSTLELGDSALYLCASSPARSNTGELFFGEGSRLTVL.

The rearrangement uses TRBV7-3 and TRBJ1-1; D is uncertain. There are 13 residues in the CDR3. V shed 4 bases and J shed 1 base, with 7 bases lying between them. CDR1 is SGHTA and CDR2 is FQGTGA in the germline V gene. The chain's CDR3 is CASSYRRNTEAFF. The CDR3 DNA follows: TGTGCCAGCAGCTATAGAAGGAACACTGAAGCTTTCTTT.